The 22 T cell receptor beta chains below were found in one sample sequenced in a study of cytomegalovirus exposure and HLA in healthy donors (dated by TCRdb to the late 2010s). The protocol used for the library was the immunoSEQ multiplex PCR assay. The multiplex PCR relied on a mix of 60 forward primers for TCR Vbeta segments and 13 reverse primers for TCR Jbeta segments. In TCRdb, the immuneACCESS table is reduced to in-frame sequences with V and J assigned. These tables do not hold every clone; where another copy was compared, an unresolved V gene accounts for under half, and the others remain unexplained. A total of some 200,000 clones appear in this sample, approximately 11% of them only once. The ten largest make up approximately 8.4% of the sample. The specimen was PBMCs. The receptors derive from a man aged 45-65 years in good health and CMV-seropositive.

CDR3 DNA sequence: TGTGCCAGCAGCCAAAGCCCCCTCTATGGCTACACCTTC. Its translation: CASSQSPLYGYTF. V is TRBV16 and J is TRBJ1-2; D not certain. CDR1 is KGHSY, CDR2 FQNENV, per germline. Trimming removed 2 bases from V and 4 bases from J, with 8 bases in between. The CDR3 has 13 amino acids.

J is TRBJ1-1 and V is TRBV2; D uncertain. Germline V gene lookup returns CDR1 SNHLY and CDR2 FYNNEI. V was cut by 0 bases and J by 0 bases, with 5 bases left in between. The CDR3 is 14 amino acids. The chain's CDR3 is CASSEATLNTEAFF. CDR3 DNA: TGTGCCAGCAGTGAAGCCACACTGAACACTGAAGCTTTCTTT. Together with reference TRBV2 and TRBJ1-1, the CDR3 gives the full variable domain: EPEVTQTPSHQVTQMGQEVILRCVPISNHLYFYWYRQILGQKVEFLVSFYNNEISEKSEIFDDQFSVERPDGSNFTLKIRSTKLEDSAMYFCASSEATLNTEAFFGQGTRLTVV.

This clone has more than one count but fewer than ten. The rearrangement links TRBV19 to TRBJ1-4, with 9 bases fitting TRBD1. Germline loops: CDR1 LNHDA, CDR2 SQIVND (reference sequence). The junction had 5 bases not matched to a gene; V was cut back by 6 bases and J by 6 bases. There are 14 residues in the CDR3. The CDR3 is CASRPGQGYEKLFF. CDR3 nucleotide sequence: TGTGCCAGTAGGCCGGGACAGGGTTATGAAAAACTGTTTTTT.

This chain connects TRBV4-3 to TRBJ2-5; D perhaps matches TRBD1 (5 bases). The V end was cut by 0 bases, the J end by 2 bases, with 10 bases between. The CDR3 spans 15 residues. Germline assignment: CDR1 LGHNA and CDR2 YSLEER. The CDR3 nucleotides are TGCGCCAGCAGCCAAGACCCGACAGTACAAGAGACCCAGTACTTC. Protein: CASSQDPTVQETQYF.

This chain connects TRBV29-1 to TRBJ2-5; maybe TRBD2 (6 bases). Trimming took off 4 bases at V and 7 bases at J, with 10 bases between the two ends. This CDR3 is 11 amino acids long. Germline lookup yields CDR1 SQVTM and CDR2 ANQGSEA. As DNA, the CDR3 is TGCAGCGTTGTGGGGAGGTCGACCCAGTACTTC. This translates into CSVVGRSTQYF.

This clone was counted only a few times. V gene TRBV6-6 combines with J gene TRBJ2-2; D gene unclear. This CDR3 has 14 amino acids. Looked up from germline, CDR1 is MNHNY and CDR2 is SVGAGI (reference sequence). Trimming removed 2 bases at V and 2 bases at J, with 6 bases between. Written as DNA, the CDR3 is TGTGCCAGCAGTTACGGGCGAAACACCGGGGAGCTGTTTTTT. Translation gives CASSYGRNTGELFF.

The chain is built from TRBV18 and TRBJ2-2, with TRBD1 matching 12 bases. CDR3 size: 16 residues. The V gene's germline CDR1 is KGHSH and CDR2 LQKENI. J lost 7 bases, V lost 6 bases, and 9 bases had no gene match. CDR3: CASSRDRGRSVGELFF. DNA of the CDR3: TGTGCCAGCTCCCGGGACAGGGGGCGATCAGTCGGGGAGCTGTTTTTT.

This clone was counted between two and nine times. J is TRBJ1-2 and V is TRBV5-4; 9 bases match TRBD1. The CDR3 consists of 17 residues. Germline V gene sequence: CDR1 SGHNT, CDR2 YYREEE (reference sequence). Trimming removed 0 bases from V and 4 bases from J; junction bases left unmatched: 10. The CDR3 reads CASSLAQQGASGYGYTF. CDR3 in DNA: TGTGCCAGCAGCTTGGCCCAACAGGGGGCCAGTGGCTATGGCTACACCTTC.

This clone was seen a few times. This rearrangement joins TRBV7-2 to TRBJ1-1; no clear D. The germline CDR1 and CDR2 sequences are SGHTA and FQGNSA. V shed 4 bases and J shed 5 bases, with 14 bases lying between them. The CDR3 has 14 residues. The CDR3: CASSSPGRGTEAFF. CDR3 DNA sequence: TGTGCCAGCAGCTCTCCCGGCCGGGGTACTGAAGCTTTCTTT.

This chain links TRBV10-3 with TRBJ1-5, with TRBD1 matching over 12 bases. The CDR3 totals 15 residues. V was pared by 4 bases and J by 4 bases, with 2 bases of the junction left unmatched. CDR1 ENHRY and CDR2 SYGVKD come from the germline V gene. For the CDR3, the DNA is TGTGCCATCAGTGTGGGACAGGGGGCTAATCAGCCCCAGCATTTT. Its protein product is CAISVGQGANQPQHF.

This clone was found a few times. This rearrangement joins TRBV27 to TRBJ1-1; no clear D gene. This CDR3 has 13 amino acids. V was pared by 2 bases and J by 1 base, with 5 bases between. Per the germline V gene, CDR1 is MNHEY and CDR2 is SMNVEV (reference sequence). The CDR3 DNA reads TGTGCCAGCAGTTTAACGGGGAACACTGAAGCTTTCTTT. Amino acid sequence: CASSLTGNTEAFF.

The V call is TRBV4-3, the J call TRBJ2-2; 9 bases match TRBD1. The germline CDR1 and CDR2 sequences are LGHNA and YSLEER. Losses at the gene ends were 4 bases for V and 5 bases for J; bases not matched to a gene: 5. The CDR3 sequence is 15 residues long. CDR3 in DNA: TGCGCCAGCAGCCCACGGACAGGGGTTACCGGGGAGCTGTTTTTT. Encoded protein: CASSPRTGVTGELFF.

The table lists this clone with a few counts. The gene calls are TRBV25-1 and TRBJ2-5; no reliable D call. The V and J ends lost 6 bases and 5 bases respectively, with 10 bases between them. CDR1 and CDR2 from the germline V gene are MGHDK and SYGVNS. The CDR3 is 12 residues long. CDR3: CASSKSVETQYF. As DNA, the CDR3 is TGTGCCAGCAGCAAGAGCGTGGAGACCCAGTACTTC.

This chain links TRBV21-1 with TRBJ1-1. TRBV21-1 is designated a pseudogene. This CDR3 has 13 residues. The CDR3, as DNA: TGTGCCAGCAGCAAACGGGTGAACACTGAAGCTTTCTTT. Amino acid sequence: CASSKRVNTEAFF.

This clone has just a few counts. The chain combines TRBV7-3 with TRBJ1-2; TRBD1 agrees at 7 bases. CDR1 and CDR2 (germline): SGHTA, FQGTGA. The ends lost 4 bases at V and 7 bases at J; junction bases unmatched: 6. The CDR3 contains 13 residues. CDR3 bases: TGTGCCAGCAGCTCACAGGGGCTCAGTGGCTACACCTTC. Translation: CASSSQGLSGYTF.

This chain uses TRBV25-1 with TRBJ1-2; 7 bases match TRBD1. The V gene end was trimmed by 3 bases and the J gene end by 0 bases; junction bases not matched to a gene: 4. Germline lookup yields CDR1 MGHDK and CDR2 SYGVNS. The CDR3 spans 15 residues. The CDR3 loop reads CASSDPGTANYGYTF. The CDR3 DNA reads TGTGCCAGCAGTGATCCCGGGACAGCTAACTATGGCTACACCTTC.

This clone has just a few counts. The V gene is TRBV5-6, the J gene TRBJ2-3; TRBD2 is a possible D gene (5 bases). CDR3 length equals 14 residues. Trimming pared 3 bases from V and 2 bases from J, leaving 10 bases between. Germline CDR1 is SGHDT and CDR2 is YYEEEE. DNA of the CDR3: TGTGCCAGCAGCTCATGGAGGAACACAGATACGCAGTATTTT. It is translated as CASSSWRNTDTQYF.

This chain connects TRBV18 to TRBJ2-7, with D unresolved. Germline CDR1 reads KGHSH; CDR2 reads LQKENI. The germline V and J ends were trimmed by 8 bases and 5 bases, with 16 bases remaining between them. The CDR3 runs 13 residues. DNA for the CDR3: TGTGCCAGCAGCGAGATAACTTCTAACGAGCAGTACTTC. Protein product: CASSEITSNEQYF.

This clone was picked up a small number of times. V is TRBV19 and J is TRBJ2-6, with TRBD2 identical over 7 bases. The germline V gene has CDR1 LNHDA and CDR2 SQIVND (reference sequence). CDR3 size: 16 residues. With 5 bases clipped from V and 4 bases from J, the junction kept 8 bases outside the gene matches. The CDR3 DNA reads as TGTGCCAGTAGTTTTAGCGGGCCCGGGGGGGCCAACGTCCTGACTTTC. As protein: CASSFSGPGGANVLTF. Full variable domain (rest looked up from reference TRBV19 and TRBJ2-6): DGGITQSPKYLFRKEGQNVTLSCEQNLNHDAMYWYRQDPGQGLRLIYYSQIVNDFQKGDIAEGYSVSREKKESFPLTVTSAQKNPTAFYLCASSFSGPGGANVLTFGAGSRLTVL.

This clone was seen only a few times. Other DNA sequences within the sample encode an identical CDR3. V usage is TRBV6-5 and J usage is TRBJ2-2; D not resolved. CDR3 length: 16 residues. CDR1 is MNHEY, CDR2 SVGAGI, per germline. V lost 2 bases and J lost 0, with 10 bases in between. This CDR3 reads CASSYDSTANTGELFF. CDR3 in DNA: TGTGCCAGCAGTTACGACTCCACCGCGAACACCGGGGAGCTGTTTTTT.

This rearrangement joins TRBV7-3 to TRBJ2-7; D might be TRBD2 (5 bases). The germline gives CDR1 SGHTA, CDR2 FQGTGA. The length of the CDR3 is 15 residues. V was clipped by 6 bases and J by 6 bases, with 21 bases between them. The CDR3 spells CASSQTGSGLAEQYF. As DNA, the CDR3 is TGTGCCAGCAGTCAGACCGGGTCCGGACTGGCCGAGCAGTACTTC.

This clone was found a few times. The chain couples TRBV27 to TRBJ1-1; D remains unclear. Germline lookup yields CDR1 MNHEY and CDR2 SMNVEV (reference sequence). The CDR3 runs 15 residues. Deletions cut 2 bases from V and 5 bases from J, with 15 bases between. CDR3 in amino acids: CASSLAPRLSTEAFF. Here the CDR3 DNA reads TGTGCCAGCAGTTTAGCTCCACGTTTGAGTACTGAAGCTTTCTTT.